The 22 T cell receptor beta chains reported below all come from one sample, sequenced in a study of blood T cells in healthy people across ages. A second PCR, run for roughly 6 to 11 cycles, used a sample-barcoded 5' primer plus a J-beta primer mix. TCRdb re-called the 5' RACE reads with MiXCR, one entry per CDR3 protein. The repertoire holds more than 1 million distinct CDR3 sequences, around 43% seen once, with approximately 20% in the top ten. Source material: blood. Receptors were obtained from an older woman in good health.

The chain's CDR3 is CASSVGGSTSGLYEQYF. DNA for the CDR3: TGTGCCAGCAGCGTAGGAGGGAGTACTAGCGGACTCTACGAGCAGTACTTC. This sequence joins TRBV9 and TRBJ2-7; TRBD2 agrees at 8 bases. The trim removed 0 bases at V and 3 bases at J, leaving 11 bases unmatched. Germline values: CDR1 SGDLS, CDR2 YYNGEE. This CDR3 has 17 residues.

This sequence joins TRBV19 and TRBJ1-5, with TRBD1 as a possible D gene (5 bases). The CDR3 sequence is 18 residues long. Germline V gene lookup returns CDR1 LNHDA and CDR2 SQIVND (reference sequence). Trimming removed 5 bases at V and 1 base at J, with 21 bases between. The CDR3 DNA sequence: TGTGCCAGTAGTTTGGGGGTGGTAGGAGGTGGCAGCAATCAGCCCCAGCATTTT. Translating gives CASSLGVVGGGSNQPQHF.

This clonotype has just a few counts. J is TRBJ2-7 and V is TRBV7-2; 12 bases are shared with TRBD2. J was trimmed by 7 bases and V by 7 bases; bases with no gene match: 20. The CDR3 loop spans 18 amino acids. Germline-derived CDR1 and CDR2 are SGHTA and FQGNSA. The CDR3 DNA is TGTGCCAGCACTGAGAAGGGTGGTGGGAGAGGACTAGCGGGAGAGCAGTACTTC. As protein: CASTEKGGGRGLAGEQYF.

This chain uses TRBV4-1 with TRBJ1-6; D is unclear. The ends were cut back, 2 bases at V and 10 bases at J, with 15 bases in the middle. This CDR3 is built from 15 residues. Germline-derived CDR1 and CDR2 are MGHRA and YSYEKL. CDR3 sequence (DNA): TGCGCCAGCAGCCAACAAGAACTACTCGGGTCACCCCTCCACTTT. This codes for CASSQQELLGSPLHF.

The V and J genes are TRBV6-2 or TRBV6-3 and TRBJ2-5, with D tentatively TRBD2 (6 bases). V shed 0 bases and J shed 11 bases, with 22 bases lying between them. The CDR3 extends over 16 amino acids. The germline gives CDR1 MNHEY, CDR2 SVGEGT. The CDR3 bases are TGTGCCAGCAGTTACTCGAAGAGCCCTAGCGAGGCGGGGCAGTACTTC. This codes for CASSYSKSPSEAGQYF.

This chain joins TRBV5-6 and TRBJ2-5; a possible D gene is TRBD2 (6 bases). The DNA end is a closer match to TRBJ2-7, so the J assignment may be wrong. Germline V lookup: CDR1 SGHDT, CDR2 YYEEEE. This CDR3 has 15 residues. CDR3 loop: CASSLGGLEVYEQYF. In DNA form, the CDR3 reads TGTGCCAGCAGCTTGGGGGGACTTGAGGTCTACGAGCAGTACTTC.

V and J are TRBV7-9 and TRBJ1-1; 9 bases match TRBD1. V shed 5 bases, J shed 5 bases, and the junction held 18 bases outside the gene matches. Germline CDR1 and CDR2: SEHNR and FQNEAQ (reference sequence). The CDR3 runs to 18 residues. The CDR3 sequence is CASSPHRDRVLTTTEAFF. In nucleotides, the CDR3 is TGTGCCAGCAGCCCCCACCGGGACAGGGTCTTAACAACAACTGAAGCTTTCTTT.

The chain combines TRBV3-1 with TRBJ2-5; a possible D gene is TRBD2 (5 bases). Judging by the DNA end, TRBJ2-7 fits better; the J call may be wrong. Germline assignment: CDR1 LGHDT and CDR2 YNNKEL (reference sequence). The CDR3 has 14 residues. CDR3 residues: CASSPARGEHEQYF. Written as DNA, the CDR3 is TGTGCCAGCAGCCCAGCACGTGGGGAGCACGAGCAGTACTTC.

The chain is built from TRBV11-1 and TRBJ2-3, with a tentative D call TRBD2 (5 bases). This CDR3 is built from 16 residues. Trimming removed 4 bases from V and 2 bases from J, with 16 bases in between. CDR1 and CDR2 (germline): SGHAT, FQDESV (reference sequence). This chain's CDR3 is CASSSHGERPTDTQYF. CDR3 nucleotides: TGTGCCAGCAGCTCACACGGGGAGCGGCCCACAGATACGCAGTATTTT.

This chain connects TRBV27 to TRBJ1-1; D is possibly TRBD1 (5 bases). V lost 5 bases to trimming and J lost 0 bases, with 13 bases between them. CDR1 MNHEY and CDR2 SMNVEV come from the germline V gene (reference sequence). CDR3 length: 15 amino acids. This CDR3 reads CASSLPGRMNTEAFF. CDR3 DNA: TGTGCCAGCAGTCTTCCGGGACGGATGAACACTGAAGCTTTCTTT.

This clonotype was seen a few times. The J gene is TRBJ2-1, the V gene TRBV7-8, with D unclear. Germline V lookup: CDR1 SGHVS, CDR2 FQNEAQ. The CDR3 is 14 amino acids. V lost 8 bases, J lost 1 base, and 12 bases lay in between. DNA for the CDR3: TGTGCCAGCGGGAAAGTCGGGTCCTACAATGAGCAGTTCTTC. Encoded protein: CASGKVGSYNEQFF. The full variable domain, rest sourced from reference TRBV7-8 and TRBJ2-1, is GAGVSQSPRYKVAKRGQDVALRCDPISGHVSLFWYQQALGQGPEFLTYFQNEAQLDKSGLPSDRFFAERPEGSVSTLKIQRTQQEDSAVYLCASGKVGSYNEQFFGPGTRLTVL.

The chain employs TRBV28 and TRBJ1-1, with D unclear. V lost 6 bases, J lost 7 bases, and 15 bases lay in between. The germline gives CDR1 MDHEN, CDR2 SYDVKM. The CDR3 has 13 residues. This CDR3 is CASSETRRSEAFF. DNA for the CDR3: TGTGCCAGCAGCGAAACACGCAGGAGTGAAGCTTTCTTT.

The chain has TRBV7-6 and TRBJ2-7; D not certain. Trimming cost V 1 base and J 6 bases, with 7 bases left between them. Germline CDR1 SGHVS, CDR2 FNYEAQ. The CDR3 loop spans 12 amino acids. The CDR3 protein is CASSLEYAEQYF. The CDR3 DNA reads as TGTGCCAGCAGCTTAGAGTACGCCGAGCAGTACTTC.

The gene calls are TRBV4-2 and TRBJ2-1; possibly TRBD2 for D (6 bases). The CDR3 consists of 17 residues. Germline-derived CDR1 and CDR2 are LGHNA and YNFKEQ. V lost 6 bases and J lost 2, with 20 bases in between. This chain's CDR3 is CASSRLGGTRPYNEQFF. CDR3 DNA sequence: TGTGCCAGCAGTCGGCTGGGCGGGACTCGTCCCTACAATGAGCAGTTCTTC.

This clonotype was seen once. The chain recombines TRBV19 with TRBJ2-7; D is unresolved. V was shortened by 3 bases and J by 0 bases, with 6 bases between the two germline ends. The CDR3 loop spans 13 amino acids. In germline, CDR1 is LNHDA, CDR2 SQIVND (reference sequence). The CDR3 here is CASSILNSYEQYF. Written as DNA, the CDR3 is TGTGCCAGTAGTATCCTGAACTCCTACGAGCAGTACTTC.

There are a few counts of this clonotype. The chain has TRBV18 and TRBJ2-1, with a possible D match to TRBD1 (6 bases). This CDR3 spans 15 amino acids. The germline gives CDR1 KGHSH, CDR2 LQKENI. V lost 0 bases and J 8 bases, leaving 14 bases between the germline ends. The CDR3 sequence: CASSPPYTGKDEQFF. The CDR3 DNA sequence: TGTGCCAGCTCACCACCCTACACAGGGAAAGATGAGCAGTTCTTC.

This clonotype was detected only a few times. V usage is TRBV27 and J usage is TRBJ2-1, with D possibly TRBD1 on 5 matching bases. V was cut by 4 bases and J by 3 bases, with 13 bases left in between. CDR1 is MNHEY and CDR2 is SMNVEV in the germline V gene (reference sequence). The CDR3 is 15 amino acids. The DNA of the CDR3 is TGTGCCAGCAGTTATCGCCCAGGGTTCTACAATGAGCAGTTCTTC. Translating it yields CASSYRPGFYNEQFF.

As concerns this clonotype: At one of its ends the junction is not consistent with the germline gene, which may arise from a read error. V is TRBV2 and J is TRBJ2-7; TRBD1 aligns across 10 bases. This CDR3 region has 14 residues. CDR1 and CDR2 (germline): SNHLY, FYNNEI. The CDR3 DNA reads as TGTGCCGGCAGAGCCGGGACAGGGGCTTACGAGCAGTACTTC. Its protein is CAGRAGTGAYEQYF. Full variable domain (remainder filled in from reference TRBV2 and TRBJ2-7): EPEVTQTPSHQVTQMGQEVILRCVPISNHLYFYWYRQILGQKVEFLVSFYNNEISEKSEIFDDQFSVERPDGSNFTLKIRSTKLEDSAMYFCAGRAGTGAYEQYFGPGTRLTVT.

The genes are TRBV7-2 and TRBJ2-5; TRBD2 aligns across 13 bases. Per the germline V gene, CDR1 is SGHTA and CDR2 is FQGNSA. This CDR3 has 15 residues. The junction had 4 bases not matched to a gene; V was cut back by 5 bases and J by 4 bases. The CDR3: CASSRRTSGGETQYF. The CDR3 nucleotides are TGTGCCAGCAGCCGTCGGACTAGCGGGGGAGAGACCCAGTACTTC.

There are a few counts of this clonotype. This rearrangement joins TRBV18 to TRBJ2-5; D is ambiguous. The CDR3 runs to 13 residues. V lost 0 bases and J 1 base, leaving 3 bases between the germline ends. CDR1 is KGHSH, CDR2 LQKENI, per germline. CDR3 protein: CASSPPSQETQYF. The CDR3 nucleotides are TGTGCCAGCTCACCACCGAGCCAAGAGACCCAGTACTTC. The entire variable domain, with the rest obtained from reference TRBV18 and TRBJ2-5, is as follows: NAGVMQNPRHLVRRRGQEARLRCSPMKGHSHVYWYRQLPEEGLKFMVYLQKENIIDESGMPKERFSAEFPKEGPSILRIQQVVRGDSAAYFCASSPPSQETQYFGPGTRLLVL.

The rearrangement links TRBV5-1 to TRBJ2-2; D remains unclear. Trimming removed 1 base from V and 2 bases from J, with 9 bases in between. The CDR3 is 15 amino acids. Germline CDR1 reads SGHRS; CDR2 reads YFSETQ. CDR3 coding DNA: TGCGCCAGCAGCTTGCAAGGGCGTAACACCGGGGAGCTGTTTTTT. As protein: CASSLQGRNTGELFF.

This clonotype was seen only a few times. This chain uses TRBV27 with TRBJ2-1, with a weak D call TRBD2 (5 bases). The V and J ends lost 2 bases and 8 bases respectively, with 10 bases between them. CDR1 and CDR2 (germline): MNHEY, SMNVEV (reference sequence). The CDR3 runs to 13 residues. The CDR3 nucleotides are TGTGCCAGCAGTTTAAGGACTTCATATGAGCAGTTCTTC. Translated: CASSLRTSYEQFF.